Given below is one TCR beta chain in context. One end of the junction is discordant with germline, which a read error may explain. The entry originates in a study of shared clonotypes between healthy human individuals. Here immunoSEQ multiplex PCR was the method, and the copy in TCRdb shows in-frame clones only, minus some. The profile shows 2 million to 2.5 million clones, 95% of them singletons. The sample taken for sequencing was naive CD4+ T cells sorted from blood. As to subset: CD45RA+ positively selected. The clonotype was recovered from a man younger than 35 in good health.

This CDR3 is CASSVAGKGEQYF. CDR3 coding DNA: TGTGCCAGCAGCGTAGCGGGGAAAGGCGAGCAGTACTTC. The rearrangement links TRBV7-9 to TRBJ2-7, with 8 bases lining up with TRBD2. The CDR3 is 13 amino acids. Per the germline V gene, CDR1 is SEHNR and CDR2 is FQNEAQ (reference sequence).